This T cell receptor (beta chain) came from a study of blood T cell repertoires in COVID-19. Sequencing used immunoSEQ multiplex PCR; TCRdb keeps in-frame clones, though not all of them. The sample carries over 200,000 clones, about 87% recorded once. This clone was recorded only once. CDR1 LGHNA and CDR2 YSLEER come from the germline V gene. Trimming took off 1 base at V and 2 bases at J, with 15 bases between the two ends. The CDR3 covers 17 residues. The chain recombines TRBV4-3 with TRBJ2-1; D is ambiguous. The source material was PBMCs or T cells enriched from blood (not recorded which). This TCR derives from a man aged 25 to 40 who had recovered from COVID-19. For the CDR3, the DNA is TGCGCCAGCAGCCAAGCCATTTCATTACCGGCCTACAATGAGCAGTTCTTC. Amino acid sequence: CASSQAISLPAYNEQFF.